The present T cell receptor (beta chain) was sequenced within a study of CD8+ T cells in alopecia areata (dated by TCRdb to between 2017 and 2018). Some background on the complete study: The treated patients took part in an open-label pilot trial in which moderate-to-severe alopecia areata was treated with oral tofacitinib at 5 to 10 mg twice daily. Tofacitinib was given for 6 to 18 months, followed by 6 months of follow-up off drug to assess delayed response and recurrence. In treated patients, disease severity was measured using the SALT score, which gives the percentage of scalp surface area affected. High-throughput TCRbeta sequencing was used to examine T cell clonal expansion in alopecia areata in both the C3H/HeJ mouse model and human patients. Human TCRbeta sequencing covered scalp tissue and sorted CD4+ and CD8+ peripheral blood T cells from patchy and totalis/universalis alopecia areata patients and healthy controls. Biopsies were taken from tofacitinib-treated patients at baseline and again at 4 and 24 weeks into treatment, and several of those patients also had a later scalp biopsy. Scalp clonality was compared across normal scalp (n=4), patchy alopecia areata scalp (n=8), and alopecia totalis/universalis scalp (n=8). RNA was obtained with the PAXgene miRNA kit for fixed scalp, the miRNeasy kit for PBMCs, and the RNeasy kit for mouse skin. TCRbeta CDR3 regions were amplified by immunoSEQ multiplex PCR with 35 Vbeta forward and 13 Jbeta reverse primers. General study outcomes and caveats: Lesional scalp, especially in alopecia totalis/universalis, showed higher clonality and more expanded CD8+ clones than normal scalp, suggesting antigenic drive. Unlike mouse skin, where gammadelta T cells dominate, normal human skin contains resident alphabeta T cells that get sequenced too, which complicates analysis of the scalp TCR repertoire. Shared TCR sequences between patients were less evident than in mice, which may be partly attributable to HLA diversity in the patient population. Many expanded lesional clones persisted in scalp and blood during tofacitinib treatment, which may partly explain relapse after stopping treatment. The treated cohort was small, with a single nonresponder, so links between baseline CD8+ expansion and response need larger studies. Tofacitinib significantly lowered scalp clonality and the number of expanded CD8+ clones among the top 100 scalp clones.

The library was made by the immunoSEQ multiplex PCR assay. RNA was extracted from all samples and reverse transcribed into cDNA, which served as template for TCR sequencing. SuperScript III was used to make first-strand cDNA, primed with a 2:1 mix of oligo-dT and random hexamers. A synthetic immune receptor repertoire was used to measure amplification bias, and any remaining bias was corrected computationally. For the original study's pipeline: Raw reads were preprocessed to remove errors, and CDR3 was defined by IMGT conventions from the conserved cysteine to phenylalanine. Clonality was computed as 1 minus the Shannon entropy, with the entropy normalized by log2 of the number of productive unique TCRs. Scalp TCRbeta sequences were cross-referenced with sorted blood CD4 and CD8 repertoires so that the CD4 or CD8 identity of scalp clones could be inferred. The table comes from immuneACCESS by way of TCRdb, which keeps in-frame sequences with V and J called. Part of the clones is missing from these tables; in studies checked, under half for an unresolved V gene and the rest for unknown reasons. The D gene and trimming were derived from the DNA, and the V and J assignments and clone size from that table. The sample table contains around 200,000 clones; only one count was recorded for around three fifths of them. The top ten clonotypes cover roughly an eighth of the sample.

Via the germline V gene (reference sequence), CDR1 is GTSNPN and CDR2 SVGIG. Trimming removed 6 bases from V and 12 bases from J, leaving 11 bases between the germline ends. From the cysteine through the phenylalanine, the CDR3 covers 9 amino acids. Only the CDR3 portion is preserved as DNA: 27 bases, with reading frame beginning at the first base. In light of the paper, this sample's time point label describes: around 26 weeks on oral tofacitinib. The intended sense of this specimen's treatment or condition label: oral pan-JAK inhibitor, 5-10 mg twice daily. From alopecia areata patients, peripheral blood was collected along with lesional scalp punch biopsies. PBMCs were separated by density centrifugation and stained for CD3, CD4 and CD8, after which CD4+ and CD8+ T cells were sorted on a FACSAria. With regard to this clone: Which antigen it targets is not known. No quality values exist for individual bases; no much larger clone is one base distant.

This receptor chain uses TRBV30 and TRBJ1-1; the D gene lacks a confident call. The source of this sequence is a human donor with alopecia areata. The sample was CD8+ T cells sorted from blood, taken at week 24, from a patient treated with tofacitinib. Here is the DNA: TGTGCCTGTAACGAACGAACTTTCTTT. Translated, it gives CACNERTFF. The CDR3, completed at both ends by the reference TRBV30 and TRBJ1-1 genes, gives the full variable domain SQTIHQWPATLVQPVGSPLSLECTVEGTSNPNLYWYRQAAGRGLQLLFYSVGIGQISSEVPQNLSASRPQDRQFILSSKKLLLSDSGFYLCACNERTFFGQGTRLTVV.